This T cell receptor beta chain is from a study of T-cell reconstitution after alpha-beta-depleted transplantation in children. The CDR3 is 15 amino acids. V shed 4 bases, J shed 1 base, and the junction held 4 bases outside the gene matches. The germline V gene encodes CDR1 SGHRS and CDR2 YFSETQ. This clonotype came up a few times. Unique molecular identifiers tagged the TCRbeta library. TCRdb recomputed calls from the PCR reads with MiXCR, one row per CDR3 protein. This sample has hundreds of thousands of distinct CDR3 sequences, with 18% found just once. This specimen was PBMCs from the stem cell graft donor, taken from the stem cell graft. This TCR derives from a human donor who donated a stem cell graft to a child with acute lymphoblastic leukemia. The genes are TRBV5-1 and TRBJ2-2, with 7 bases lining up with TRBD1. The CDR3 nucleotides read TGCGCCAGCAGCGCAAGGACAGGGAACACCGGGGAGCTGTTTTTT. It yields the protein CASSARTGNTGELFF.